This TCR beta chain was obtained from a study of blood T cell repertoires in COVID-19. Across the study: Acute and convalescent COVID-19 samples came from the United States, Italy and Spain. T cells, B-cell-depleted T cells, or PBMCs provided the cDNA or gDNA that served as material.

Original processing methods: By means of reference gene primer amplification, nucleated cell counts were estimated. Some clones are missing from TCRdb's copy, which holds only in-frame ones; the method was immunoSEQ multiplex PCR. That table is the source of V, J and clone size, and D and trimming were worked out from the DNA. This table has 270,000 or so clones, more than 85% appearing once. The CDR3 is made up of 13 amino acids. V lost 1 base, J lost 7 bases, and 11 bases lay in between. The germline V gene encodes CDR1 MGHDK and CDR2 SYGVNS. The rearrangement joins TRBV25-1 to TRBJ2-7, with D perhaps matching TRBD1 (6 bases). Sequences were obtained from peripheral blood. This receptor was taken from a man in his forties with acute or convalescent COVID-19. CDR3 sequence: CASSELPRGEQYF. The CDR3 region has the DNA TGTGCCAGCAGTGAATTACCTAGGGGGGAGCAGTACTTC.